Given below is one TCR beta chain in context. Genes and germline come from the mouse. The CDR3 end lies 1 residue beyond the end of the read and is filled in from the germline J gene. This sample's time point: mouse harvest day 7 after allogeneic transplant. Each mouse received 10^7 T-cell-depleted marrow cells plus 10^6 splenic CD5+ T cells by tail vein. Mice had MHC-mismatched B6 into BALB/c GVHD, sampled day 7 or 14. This sample was taken from a study of tissue T cells after allogeneic stem cell transplantation. Germline V gene data show CDR1 as SGHSA and CDR2 as FRNQAP. V was pared by 4 bases and J by 0 bases, with 5 bases of the junction left unmatched. This CDR3 spans 16 amino acids. Clones were sequenced by immunoSEQ multiplex PCR, and TCRdb holds only the in-frame ones, with some missing. This table holds approximately 7,000 clones, roughly half found once.

What was sequenced was gut tissue. The clonotype was recovered from a female BALB/c mouse given C57BL/6 T cells with graft-versus-host disease after an allogeneic hematopoietic cell transplant. This chain connects TRBV16 to TRBJ2-4; TRBD2 matches at 9 bases. The CDR3 here is CASSWTGAGSQNTLYF. The CDR3 bases that were read are TGTGCAAGCAGCTGGACTGGGGCTGGTAGTCAAAACACCTTGTAC.